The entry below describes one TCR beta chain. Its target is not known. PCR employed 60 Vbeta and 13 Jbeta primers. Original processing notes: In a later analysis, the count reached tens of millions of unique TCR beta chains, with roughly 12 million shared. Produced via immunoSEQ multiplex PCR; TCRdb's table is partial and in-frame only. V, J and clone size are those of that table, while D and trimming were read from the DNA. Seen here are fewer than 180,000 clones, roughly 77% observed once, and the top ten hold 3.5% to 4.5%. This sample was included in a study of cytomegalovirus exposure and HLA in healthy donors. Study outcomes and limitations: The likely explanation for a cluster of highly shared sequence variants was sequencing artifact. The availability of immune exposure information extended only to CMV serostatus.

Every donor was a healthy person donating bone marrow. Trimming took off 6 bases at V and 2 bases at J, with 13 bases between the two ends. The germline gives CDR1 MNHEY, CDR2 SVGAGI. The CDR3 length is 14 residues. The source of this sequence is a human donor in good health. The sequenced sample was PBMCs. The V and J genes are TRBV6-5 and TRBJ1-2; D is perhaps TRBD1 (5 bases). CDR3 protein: CASRRRTTNYGYTF. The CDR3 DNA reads TGTGCCAGCAGACGGCGGACAACCAACTATGGCTACACCTTC.